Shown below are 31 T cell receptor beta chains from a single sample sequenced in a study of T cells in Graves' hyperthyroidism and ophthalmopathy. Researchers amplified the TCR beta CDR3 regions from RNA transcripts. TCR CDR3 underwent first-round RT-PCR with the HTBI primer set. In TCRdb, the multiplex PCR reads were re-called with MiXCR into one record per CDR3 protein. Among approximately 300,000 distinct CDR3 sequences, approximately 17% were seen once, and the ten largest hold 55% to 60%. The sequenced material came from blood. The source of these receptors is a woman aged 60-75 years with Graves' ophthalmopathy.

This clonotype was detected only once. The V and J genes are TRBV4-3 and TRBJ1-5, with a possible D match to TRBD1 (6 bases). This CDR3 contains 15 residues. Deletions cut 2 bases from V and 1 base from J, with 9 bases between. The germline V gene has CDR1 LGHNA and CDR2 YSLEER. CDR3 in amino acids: CASSQHRASNQPQHF. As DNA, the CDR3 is TGCGCCAGCAGCCAACACAGGGCGAGCAATCAGCCCCAGCATTTT.

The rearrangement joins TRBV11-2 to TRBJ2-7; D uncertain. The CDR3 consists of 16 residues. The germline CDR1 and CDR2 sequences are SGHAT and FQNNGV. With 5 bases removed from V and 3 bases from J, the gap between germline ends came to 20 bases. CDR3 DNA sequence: TGTGCCAGCAGCGTGATACAGCAATCGAACGACTACGAGCAGTACTTC. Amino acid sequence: CASSVIQQSNDYEQYF.

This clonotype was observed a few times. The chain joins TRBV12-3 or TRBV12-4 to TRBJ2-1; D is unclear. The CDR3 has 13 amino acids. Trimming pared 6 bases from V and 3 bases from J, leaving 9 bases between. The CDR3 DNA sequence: TGTGCCAGCAGGGAAAACAACTACAATGAGCAGTTCTTC. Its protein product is CASRENNYNEQFF.

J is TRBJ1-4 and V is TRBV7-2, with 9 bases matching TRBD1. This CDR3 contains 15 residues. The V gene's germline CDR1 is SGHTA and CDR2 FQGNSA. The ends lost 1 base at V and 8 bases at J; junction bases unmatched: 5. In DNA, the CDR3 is TGTGCCAGCAGCTTAGAAGTCGGGACAGGGGAAAAACTGTTTTTT. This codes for CASSLEVGTGEKLFF.

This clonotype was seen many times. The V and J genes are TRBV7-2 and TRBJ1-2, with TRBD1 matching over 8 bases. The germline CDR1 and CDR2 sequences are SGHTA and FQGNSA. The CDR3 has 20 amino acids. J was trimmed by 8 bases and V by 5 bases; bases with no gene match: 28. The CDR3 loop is CASSDRDRTASKLKYVGYTF. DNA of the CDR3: TGTGCCAGCAGCGACCGGGACAGGACTGCGTCGAAGCTAAAATATGTGGGCTACACCTTC. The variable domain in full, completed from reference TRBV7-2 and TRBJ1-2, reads GAGVSQSPSNKVTEKGKDVELRCDPISGHTALYWYRQSLGQGLEFLIYFQGNSAPDKSGLPSDRFSAERTGGSVSTLTIQRTQQEDSAVYLCASSDRDRTASKLKYVGYTFGSGTRLTVV.

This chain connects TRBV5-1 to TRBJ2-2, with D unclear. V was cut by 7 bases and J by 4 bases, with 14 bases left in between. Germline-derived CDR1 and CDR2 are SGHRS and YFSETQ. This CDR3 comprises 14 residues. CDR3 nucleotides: TGCGCCAGCGAGGTACGGTCGGGCACCGGGGAGCTGTTTTTT. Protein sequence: CASEVRSGTGELFF.

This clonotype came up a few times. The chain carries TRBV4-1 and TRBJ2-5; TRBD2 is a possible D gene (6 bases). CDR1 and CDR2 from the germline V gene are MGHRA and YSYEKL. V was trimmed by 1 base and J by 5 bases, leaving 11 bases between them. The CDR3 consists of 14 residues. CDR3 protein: CASSQVLAEETQYF. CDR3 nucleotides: TGCGCCAGCAGCCAAGTATTAGCGGAGGAGACCCAGTACTTC.

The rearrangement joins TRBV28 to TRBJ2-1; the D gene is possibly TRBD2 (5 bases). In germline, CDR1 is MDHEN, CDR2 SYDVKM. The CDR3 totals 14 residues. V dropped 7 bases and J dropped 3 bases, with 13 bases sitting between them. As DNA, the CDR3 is TGTGCCAGCACTTCCCCCAGCGGCTACAATGAGCAGTTCTTC. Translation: CASTSPSGYNEQFF.

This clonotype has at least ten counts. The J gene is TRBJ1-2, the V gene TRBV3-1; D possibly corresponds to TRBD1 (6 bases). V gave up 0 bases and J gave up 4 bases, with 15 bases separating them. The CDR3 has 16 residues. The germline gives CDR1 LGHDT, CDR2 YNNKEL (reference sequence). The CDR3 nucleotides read TGTGCCAGCAGCCAAGATCTACCAGGGGATGGCTATGGCTACACCTTC. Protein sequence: CASSQDLPGDGYGYTF.

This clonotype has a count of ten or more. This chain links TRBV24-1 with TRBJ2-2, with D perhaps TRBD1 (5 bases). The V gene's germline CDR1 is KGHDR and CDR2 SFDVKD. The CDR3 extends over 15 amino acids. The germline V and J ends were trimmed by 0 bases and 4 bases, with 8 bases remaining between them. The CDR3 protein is CATSDLSGSTGELFF. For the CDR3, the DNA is TGTGCCACCAGTGATTTGTCAGGGTCCACCGGGGAGCTGTTTTTT.

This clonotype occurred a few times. The CDR3 DNA sequence: TGTGCCAGCAGTTATCAGGATTCCGGGACTAGCGGGAGGCCTCACTCCTACGAGCAGTACTTC. As protein: CASSYQDSGTSGRPHSYEQYF. The chain is built from TRBV6-2 or TRBV6-3 and TRBJ2-7; 15 bases match TRBD2. V dropped 3 bases and J dropped 0; count of bases not matched to a gene: 15. The germline gives CDR1 MNHEY, CDR2 SVGEGT. The CDR3 loop spans 21 amino acids.

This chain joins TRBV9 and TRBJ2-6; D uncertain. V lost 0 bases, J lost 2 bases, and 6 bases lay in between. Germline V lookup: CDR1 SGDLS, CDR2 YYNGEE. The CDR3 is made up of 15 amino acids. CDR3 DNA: TGTGCCAGCAGCGTAGGGCATACTGGGGCCAACGTCCTGACTTTC. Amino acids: CASSVGHTGANVLTF.

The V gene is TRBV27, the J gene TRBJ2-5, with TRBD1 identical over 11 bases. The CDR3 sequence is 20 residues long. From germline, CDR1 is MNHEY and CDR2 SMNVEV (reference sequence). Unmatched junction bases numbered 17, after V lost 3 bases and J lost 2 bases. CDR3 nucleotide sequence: TGTGCCAGCAGTTTCTCTTTGGGGGACAGGGGGGGCATATATCAAGAGACCCAGTACTTC. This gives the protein CASSFSLGDRGGIYQETQYF.

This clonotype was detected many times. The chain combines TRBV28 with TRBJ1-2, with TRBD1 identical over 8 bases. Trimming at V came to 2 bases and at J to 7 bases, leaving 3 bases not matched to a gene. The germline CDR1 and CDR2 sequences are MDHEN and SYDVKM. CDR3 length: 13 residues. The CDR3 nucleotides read TGTGCCAGCAGTTTAGTTACAGGGGGTGGCTACACCTTC. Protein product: CASSLVTGGGYTF.

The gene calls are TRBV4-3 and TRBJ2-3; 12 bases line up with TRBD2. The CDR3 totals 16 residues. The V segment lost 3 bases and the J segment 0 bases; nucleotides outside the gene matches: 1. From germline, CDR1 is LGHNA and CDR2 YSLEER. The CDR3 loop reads CASSHGTSGSTDTQYF. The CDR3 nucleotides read TGCGCCAGCAGCCACGGGACTAGCGGGAGCACAGATACGCAGTATTTT.

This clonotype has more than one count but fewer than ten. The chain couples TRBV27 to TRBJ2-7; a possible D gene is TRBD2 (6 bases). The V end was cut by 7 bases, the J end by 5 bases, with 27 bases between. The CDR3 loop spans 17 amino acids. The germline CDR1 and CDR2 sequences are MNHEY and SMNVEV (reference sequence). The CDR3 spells CASTPLEGLRGSDEQYF. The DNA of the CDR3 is TGTGCCAGCACCCCACTCGAGGGACTCCGAGGGAGCGACGAGCAGTACTTC.

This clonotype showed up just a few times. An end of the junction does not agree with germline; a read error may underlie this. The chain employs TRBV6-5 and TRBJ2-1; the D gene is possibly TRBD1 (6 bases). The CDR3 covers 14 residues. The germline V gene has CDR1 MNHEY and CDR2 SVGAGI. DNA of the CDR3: TGTGCCAGCGGTCTACAGGGAACCTACTATGAGCAGTTCTTC. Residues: CASGLQGTYYEQFF.

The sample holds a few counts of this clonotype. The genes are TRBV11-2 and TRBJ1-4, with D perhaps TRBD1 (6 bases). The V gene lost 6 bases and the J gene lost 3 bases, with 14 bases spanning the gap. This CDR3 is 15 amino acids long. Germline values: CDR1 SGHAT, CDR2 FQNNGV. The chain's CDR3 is CASRIAGAPNEKLFF. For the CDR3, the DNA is TGTGCCAGCAGGATAGCGGGGGCCCCTAATGAAAAACTGTTTTTT.

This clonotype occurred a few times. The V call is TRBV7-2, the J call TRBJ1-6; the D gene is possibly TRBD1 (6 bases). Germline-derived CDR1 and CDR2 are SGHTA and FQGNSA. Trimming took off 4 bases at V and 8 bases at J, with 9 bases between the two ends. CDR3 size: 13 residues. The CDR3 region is CASSSNRDSPLHF. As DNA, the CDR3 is TGTGCCAGCAGCTCTAACAGGGATTCACCCCTCCACTTT.

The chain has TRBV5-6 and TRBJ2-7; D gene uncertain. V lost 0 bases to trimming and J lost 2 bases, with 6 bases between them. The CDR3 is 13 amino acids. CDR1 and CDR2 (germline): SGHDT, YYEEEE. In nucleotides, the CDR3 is TGTGCCAGCAGCTTGGAAGTCCCCTACGAGCAGTACTTC. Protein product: CASSLEVPYEQYF.

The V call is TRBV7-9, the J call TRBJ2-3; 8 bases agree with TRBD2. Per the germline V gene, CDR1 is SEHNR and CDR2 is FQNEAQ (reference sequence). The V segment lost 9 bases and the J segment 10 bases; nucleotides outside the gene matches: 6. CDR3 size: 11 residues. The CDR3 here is CASGSGSAQYF. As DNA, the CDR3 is TGTGCCAGTGGAAGCGGGAGCGCGCAGTATTTT.

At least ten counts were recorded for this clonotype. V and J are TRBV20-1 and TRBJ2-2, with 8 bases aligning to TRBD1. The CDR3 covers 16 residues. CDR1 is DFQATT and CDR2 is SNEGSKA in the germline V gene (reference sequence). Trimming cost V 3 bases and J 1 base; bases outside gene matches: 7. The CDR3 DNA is TGCAGTGCTAGGGGGGCAGGGGGCATGAACACCGGGGAGCTGTTTTTT. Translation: CSARGAGGMNTGELFF.

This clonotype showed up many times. The CDR3 here is CAWSVKGAEKLFF. The CDR3 bases are TGTGCCTGGAGTGTAAAGGGGGCGGAAAAACTGTTTTTT. The J gene is TRBJ1-4, the V gene TRBV30; 7 nucleotides match TRBD1. Germline V gives CDR1 GTSNPN, CDR2 SVGIG (reference sequence). V shed 0 bases and J 8 bases; nucleotides not matched to a gene: 3. CDR3 length equals 13 residues.

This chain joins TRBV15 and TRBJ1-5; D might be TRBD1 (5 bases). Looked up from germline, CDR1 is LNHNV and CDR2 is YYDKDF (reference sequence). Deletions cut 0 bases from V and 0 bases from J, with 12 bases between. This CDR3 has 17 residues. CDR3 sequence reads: CATSRDLPGYSNQPQHF. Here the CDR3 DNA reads TGTGCCACCAGCAGAGATCTGCCAGGGTATAGCAATCAGCCCCAGCATTTT.

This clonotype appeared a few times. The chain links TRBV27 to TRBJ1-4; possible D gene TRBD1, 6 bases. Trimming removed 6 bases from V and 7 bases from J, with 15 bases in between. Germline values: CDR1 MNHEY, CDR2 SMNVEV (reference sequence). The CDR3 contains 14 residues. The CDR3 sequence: CASSVAGAGEKLFF. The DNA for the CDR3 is TGTGCCAGCAGCGTAGCGGGGGCAGGTGAAAAACTGTTTTTT.

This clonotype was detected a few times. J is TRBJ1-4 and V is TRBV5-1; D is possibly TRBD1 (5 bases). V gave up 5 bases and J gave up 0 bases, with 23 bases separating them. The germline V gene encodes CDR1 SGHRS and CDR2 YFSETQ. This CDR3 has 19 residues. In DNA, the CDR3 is TGCGCCAGCAGTGTAAGGGGCGGGCCGGGATACGCAACTAATGAAAAACTGTTTTTT. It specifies CASSVRGGPGYATNEKLFF. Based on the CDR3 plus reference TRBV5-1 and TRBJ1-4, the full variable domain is KAGVTQTPRYLIKTRGQQVTLSCSPISGHRSVSWYQQTPGQGLQFLFEYFSETQRNKGNFPGRFSGRQFSNSRSEMNVSTLELGDSALYLCASSVRGGPGYATNEKLFFGSGTQLSVL.

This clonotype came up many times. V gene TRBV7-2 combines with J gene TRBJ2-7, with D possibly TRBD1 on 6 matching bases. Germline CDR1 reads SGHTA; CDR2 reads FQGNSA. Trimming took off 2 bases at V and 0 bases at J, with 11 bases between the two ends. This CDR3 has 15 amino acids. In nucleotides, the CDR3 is TGTGCCAGCAGCTTATTTTCAGGGGACTCCTACGAGCAGTACTTC. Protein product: CASSLFSGDSYEQYF.

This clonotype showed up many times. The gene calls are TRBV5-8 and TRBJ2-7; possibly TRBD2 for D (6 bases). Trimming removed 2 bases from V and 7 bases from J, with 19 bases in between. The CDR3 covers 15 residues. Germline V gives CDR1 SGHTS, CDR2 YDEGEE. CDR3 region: CASSLYGTRGGEQYF. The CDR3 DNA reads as TGTGCCAGCAGCTTATACGGGACGCGGGGCGGAGAGCAGTACTTC.

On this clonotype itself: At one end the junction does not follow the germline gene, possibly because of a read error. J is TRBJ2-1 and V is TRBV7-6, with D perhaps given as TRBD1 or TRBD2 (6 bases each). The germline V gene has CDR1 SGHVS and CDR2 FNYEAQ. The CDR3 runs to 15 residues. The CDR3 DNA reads TGTGCCAGCAACTTATCGGACTATAAGGGGGGTGAGCAGTTCTTC. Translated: CASNLSDYKGGEQFF.

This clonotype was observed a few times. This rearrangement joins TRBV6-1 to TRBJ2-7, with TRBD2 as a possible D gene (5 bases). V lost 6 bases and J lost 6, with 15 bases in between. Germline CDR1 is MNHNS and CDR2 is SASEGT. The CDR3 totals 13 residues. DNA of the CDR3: TGTGCCAGCAGCCCACGGGAACAGCGCGAGCAGTACTTC. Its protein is CASSPREQREQYF.

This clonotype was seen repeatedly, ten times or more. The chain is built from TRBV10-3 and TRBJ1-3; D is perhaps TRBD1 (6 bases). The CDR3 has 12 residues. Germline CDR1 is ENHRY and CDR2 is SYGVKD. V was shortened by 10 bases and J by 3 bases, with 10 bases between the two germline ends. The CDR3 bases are TGTGCCACCACAGGGAATGGAAACACCATATATTTT. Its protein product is CATTGNGNTIYF.